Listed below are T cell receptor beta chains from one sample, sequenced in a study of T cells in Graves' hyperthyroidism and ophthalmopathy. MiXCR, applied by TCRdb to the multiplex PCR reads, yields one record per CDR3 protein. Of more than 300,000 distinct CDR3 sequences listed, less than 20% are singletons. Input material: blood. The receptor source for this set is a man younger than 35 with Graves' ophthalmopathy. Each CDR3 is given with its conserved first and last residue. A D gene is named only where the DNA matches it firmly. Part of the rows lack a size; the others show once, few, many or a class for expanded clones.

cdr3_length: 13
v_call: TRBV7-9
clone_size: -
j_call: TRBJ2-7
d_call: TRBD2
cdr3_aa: CASSRDSSGGQYF
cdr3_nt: TGTGCCAGCAGTCGGGACTCTAGCGGGGGGCAGTACTTC

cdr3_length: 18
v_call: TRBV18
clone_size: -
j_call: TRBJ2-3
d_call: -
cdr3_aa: CASSPPVGSGGLTDTQYF
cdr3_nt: TGTGCCAGCTCACCACCGGTTGGCTCGGGGGGCCTCACAGATACGCAGTATTTT

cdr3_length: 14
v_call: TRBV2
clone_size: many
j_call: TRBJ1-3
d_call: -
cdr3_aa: CASSEGSAGNTIYF
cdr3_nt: TGTGCCAGCAGTGAGGGCAGTGCTGGAAACACCATATATTTT

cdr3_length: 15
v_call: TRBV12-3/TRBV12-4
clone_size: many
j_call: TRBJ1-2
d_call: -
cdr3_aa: CASSSLGGSNYGYTF
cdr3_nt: TGTGCCAGCAGTTCCCTCGGGGGGTCTAACTATGGCTACACCTTC

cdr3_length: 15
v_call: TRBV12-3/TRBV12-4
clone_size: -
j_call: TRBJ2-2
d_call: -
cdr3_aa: CASSLRTVNTGELFF
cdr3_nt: TGTGCCAGCAGTTTACGAACGGTTAACACCGGGGAGCTGTTTTTT

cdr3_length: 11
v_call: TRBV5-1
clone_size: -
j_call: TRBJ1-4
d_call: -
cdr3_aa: CASSLDEKLFF
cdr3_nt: TGCGCCAGCAGCTTGGACGAAAAACTGTTTTTT

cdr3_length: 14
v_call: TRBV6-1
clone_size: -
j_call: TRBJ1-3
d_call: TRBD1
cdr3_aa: CASRPSGQANTIYF
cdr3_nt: TGTGCCAGCAGACCTTCGGGACAGGCAAACACCATATATTTT

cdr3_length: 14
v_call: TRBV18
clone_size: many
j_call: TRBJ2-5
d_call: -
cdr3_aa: CASSLTDSGETQYF
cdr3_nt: TGTGCCAGCTCACTTACGGACAGCGGAGAGACCCAGTACTTC

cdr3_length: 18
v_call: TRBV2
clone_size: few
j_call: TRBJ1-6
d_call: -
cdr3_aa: CASSYKGIGATYNSPLHF
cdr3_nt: TGTGCCAGCAGTTATAAGGGGATAGGGGCCACCTATAATTCACCCCTCCACTTT

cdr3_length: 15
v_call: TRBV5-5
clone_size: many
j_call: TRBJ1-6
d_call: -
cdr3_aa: CASSLGQAFGSPLHF
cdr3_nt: TGTGCCAGCAGCTTGGGACAGGCCTTTGGTTCACCCCTCCACTTT

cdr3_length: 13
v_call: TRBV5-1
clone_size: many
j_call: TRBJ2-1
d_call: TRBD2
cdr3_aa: CASSLAGGREQFF
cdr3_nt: TGCGCCAGCAGCCTAGCGGGGGGGAGGGAGCAGTTCTTC

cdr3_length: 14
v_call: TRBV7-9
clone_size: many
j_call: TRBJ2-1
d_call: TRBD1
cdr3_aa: CASSPTGGWLEQFF
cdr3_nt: TGTGCCAGCAGCCCCACAGGGGGCTGGCTGGAGCAGTTCTTC

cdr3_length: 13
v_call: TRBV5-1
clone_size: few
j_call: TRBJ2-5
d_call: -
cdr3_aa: CASSGLPGETQYF
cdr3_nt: TGCGCCAGCAGCGGTTTACCGGGAGAGACCCAGTACTTC

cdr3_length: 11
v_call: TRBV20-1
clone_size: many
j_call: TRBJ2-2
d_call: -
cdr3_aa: CSARVIGELFF
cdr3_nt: TGCAGTGCTAGAGTCATCGGGGAGCTGTTTTTT